This T cell receptor (beta chain) was observed in a study of T cell repertoires in cytomegalovirus infection. Study-wide background: Recently described HLA-C-restricted plus well-studied HLA-B-restricted CMV epitopes were used. Overall study findings and caveats: Cumulative frequency (of public TCR beta family members) identified carriers of CMV plus the relevant HLA.

A single record per CDR3 protein comes from TCRdb applying MiXCR to the reads. The data show fewer than 900,000 distinct CDR3 sequences, 29% seen once. V lost 2 bases to trimming and J lost 8 bases; unmatched junction nucleotides: 5. CDR1 MGHRA and CDR2 YSYEKL come from the germline V gene. The CDR3 length is 15 residues. The table lists this clonotype with a few counts. Antigen specificity is unknown. This material consisted of cultured CD8+ T cells from PBMCs, taken from culture after CMV antigen stimulation. The chain is built from TRBV4-1 and TRBJ1-6, with 8 bases that match TRBD1. This clonotype originated in a human donor in good health (CMV status not recorded). Some clones in this sample may be carry-over from other donors' samples. The CDR3 region is CASSQPGQGDSPLHF. The DNA of the CDR3 is TGCGCCAGCAGCCAACCCGGACAGGGAGATTCACCCCTCCACTTT.